This T cell receptor (beta chain) was recorded in a study of shared clonotypes between healthy human individuals. Study findings and constraints: Across subsets, estimated richness was generally greater for naive than for memory populations. Clonotypes not shared had lower generation probabilities than those common to all four donors.

On this clone itself: Its specificity is unknown.

In the study's own analysis: For the immunoSEQ data, sequences were junction-only without quality scores, so filtering differed. Using immunoSEQ multiplex PCR, the repertoire was profiled, and TCRdb retains in-frame clones only, with some absent. Clone size and V and J calls were adopted from that table, with D and trimming inferred from the DNA. The table shows a few million clones, with 85% to 95% occurring only once. Trimming at V came to 5 bases and at J to 0 bases, leaving 10 bases not matched to a gene. The CDR3 has 16 residues. CDR1 and CDR2 (germline): SGHDT, YYEEEE. Sequencing was carried out using naive CD4+ T cells from PBMCs. Documented subset: CD45RA+ positively selected. This sequence joins TRBV5-6 and TRBJ2-7; 8 bases are shared with TRBD2. This clonotype originated in a man younger than 30 in good health. Some clones in this sample may be carry-over from other donors' samples. CDR3 protein: CASSIWSGGASYEQYF. The CDR3 DNA is TGTGCCAGCAGTATCTGGAGCGGGGGAGCCTCCTACGAGCAGTACTTC.